The present T cell receptor beta chain was sequenced within a study of human T cells and chemical hapten exposure. The time point was: patch test 2, 6 weeks after DPC sensitization. The treatment is: therapeutic diphenylcyclopropenone sensitization with weekly scalp DPC. Blood sampling preceded each patch test application. Individual cDNA molecules received unique molecular identifiers in the library. Source study methods: Between 23,224 and 690,600 TCRs appeared in each sample, and the median stood at about 100,000. MiXCR, run by TCRdb on the RACE reads, gives a single entry per CDR3 protein. TCRdb, rather than the study authors, made the V and J calls. The sample has about 80,000 distinct CDR3 sequences, around a tenth seen once. V was clipped by 4 bases and J by 5 bases; unmatched bases: 8. CDR1 and CDR2 (germline): SGHAT, FQNNGV. The CDR3 totals 16 residues.

The TCR originated in a man aged 18-30 years with alopecia areata. Some clones in this sample may be carry-over from other donors' samples. This sequence joins TRBV11-2 and TRBJ2-5; TRBD2 agrees at 12 bases. Sequencing used whole blood, obtained in connection with sensitization to the hapten diphenylcyclopropenone (DPC). Here the CDR3 reads CASSSSGLAGMETQYF. The CDR3 coding sequence is TGTGCCAGCAGCTCCTCAGGACTAGCGGGGATGGAGACCCAGTACTTC.